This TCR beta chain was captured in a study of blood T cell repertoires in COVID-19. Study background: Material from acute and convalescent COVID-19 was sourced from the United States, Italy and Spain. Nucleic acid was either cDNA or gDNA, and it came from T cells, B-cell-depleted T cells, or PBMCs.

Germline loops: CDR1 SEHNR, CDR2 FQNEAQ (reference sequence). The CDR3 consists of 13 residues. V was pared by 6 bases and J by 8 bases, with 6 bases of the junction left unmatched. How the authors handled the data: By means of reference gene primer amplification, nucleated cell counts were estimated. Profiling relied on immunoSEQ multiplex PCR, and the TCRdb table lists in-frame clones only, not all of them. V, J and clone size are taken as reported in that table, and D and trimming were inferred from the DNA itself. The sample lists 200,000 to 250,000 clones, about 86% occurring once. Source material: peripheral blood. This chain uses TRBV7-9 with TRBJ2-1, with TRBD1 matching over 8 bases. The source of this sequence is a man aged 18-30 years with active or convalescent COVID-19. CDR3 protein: CASRRQGQDEQFF. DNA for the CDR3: TGTGCCAGCAGGAGACAGGGGCAGGATGAGCAGTTCTTC. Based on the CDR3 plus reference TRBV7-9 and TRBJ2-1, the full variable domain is DTGVSQNPRHKITKRGQNVTFRCDPISEHNRLYWYRQTLGQGPEFLTYFQNEAQLEKSRLLSDRFSAERPKGSFSTLEIQRTEQGDSAMYLCASRRQGQDEQFFGPGTRLTVL.